This T cell receptor beta chain was captured by sequencing in a study of shared clonotypes between healthy human individuals. Overall study findings and caveats: What limited the represented genetic and exposure-history diversity was the small number of donors.

Only in-frame clones appear in the TCRdb table, and some are missing; sequencing was by immunoSEQ multiplex PCR. The repertoire holds some 2,400,000 clones, with approximately 96% as singletons. As to this clone: The antigen is not known.

The material sequenced was naive CD4+ T cells sorted from blood. This sample's subset: CD45RA+ positively selected. The TCR originated in a man younger than 30 in good health.

The CDR3 nucleotides are TGCAGCGAGGCAGGGAACACAGATACGCAGTATTTT. Translation gives CSEAGNTDTQYF. V and J are TRBV29-1 and TRBJ2-3; a possible D gene is TRBD1 (5 bases). Germline V gene sequence: CDR1 SQVTM, CDR2 ANQGSEA. This CDR3 contains 12 residues. V lost 7 bases, J lost 2 bases, and 10 bases lay in between.